These 22 T cell receptor beta chains were sequenced from one sample in a study of T cell changes during pregnancy in multiple sclerosis. Sequenced by immunoSEQ multiplex PCR; TCRdb stores in-frame clones only, minus some. Altogether 60,000 to 65,000 clones are present, around 93% being singletons, with the ten largest covering roughly 2.5%. This specimen consisted of peripheral blood, obtained in the second trimester of pregnancy. These receptors were obtained from a female donor in good health, enrolled as a control in a pregnancy study.

The V call is TRBV29-1, the J call TRBJ2-1; D might be TRBD1 (5 bases). Germline CDR1 SQVTM, CDR2 ANQGSEA. With 1 base removed from V and 10 bases from J, the gap between germline ends came to 14 bases. The CDR3 extends over 13 amino acids. The CDR3 here is CSVEGSTVGEQFF. The CDR3 DNA reads TGCAGCGTTGAAGGGTCGACAGTAGGGGAGCAGTTCTTC.

The chain combines TRBV7-9 with TRBJ1-5; a possible D gene is TRBD1 (6 bases). The V and J ends lost 5 bases and 3 bases respectively, with 20 bases between them. Germline CDR1 reads SEHNR; CDR2 reads FQNEAQ (reference sequence). This CDR3 region has 17 residues. The CDR3 coding sequence is TGTGCCAGCAGCATACTACTGAAGCAGGGGCCCAATCAGCCCCAGCATTTT. As protein: CASSILLKQGPNQPQHF.

In its sample, this clone was seen once. The chain uses TRBV6-1 and TRBJ1-1; D remains ambiguous. The germline gives CDR1 MNHNS, CDR2 SASEGT. There are 15 residues in the CDR3. V dropped 2 bases and J dropped 4 bases, with 14 bases sitting between them. The CDR3 loop reads CASSERELSGTEAFF. The DNA for the CDR3 is TGTGCCAGCAGTGAACGCGAGTTGTCGGGCACTGAAGCTTTCTTT.

The rearrangement links TRBV9 to TRBJ2-5, with 10 bases matching TRBD2. The trim removed 4 bases at V and 13 bases at J, leaving 16 bases unmatched. The V gene's germline CDR1 is SGDLS and CDR2 YYNGEE. The CDR3 has 15 residues. This CDR3 is CASSQTTSGAHPLYF. In DNA, the CDR3 is TGTGCCAGCAGCCAGACCACTAGCGGGGCCCATCCTCTGTACTTC.

The chain recombines TRBV7-2 with TRBJ2-2; 11 bases are a match to TRBD2. V was pared by 2 bases and J by 2 bases, with 4 bases of the junction left unmatched. Germline V CDR1 and CDR2: SGHTA, FQGNSA. The CDR3 runs 17 residues. The CDR3 sequence: CASSLWGTSGNTGELFF. Written as DNA, the CDR3 is TGTGCCAGCAGCTTATGGGGGACTAGCGGTAACACCGGGGAGCTGTTTTTT.

This chain uses TRBV19 with TRBJ2-5; D unclear. Germline V gene lookup returns CDR1 LNHDA and CDR2 SQIVND (reference sequence). Trimming pared 3 bases from V and 5 bases from J, leaving 16 bases between. The CDR3 is 15 residues long. Written as DNA, the CDR3 is TGTGCCAGTAGTATTTCCCCACAGCCGTGGGAGACCCAGTACTTC. It codes for CASSISPQPWETQYF.

The chain combines TRBV19 with TRBJ2-5; TRBD2 aligns across 13 bases. CDR1 is LNHDA and CDR2 is SQIVND in the germline V gene (reference sequence). J gave up 1 base and V 3 bases, and 8 bases lay outside the gene matches. CDR3 length: 18 residues. The chain's CDR3 is CASSMPGTSGGGQETQYF. CDR3 in DNA: TGTGCCAGTAGTATGCCCGGTACTAGCGGGGGGGGCCAAGAGACCCAGTACTTC.

V is TRBV2 and J is TRBJ1-3; 9 bases are a match to TRBD1. Germline CDR1 and CDR2: SNHLY and FYNNEI. The CDR3 is 15 amino acids. The trim removed 6 bases at V and 2 bases at J, leaving 5 bases unmatched. CDR3: CASRVQGATGNTIYF. The CDR3 DNA follows: TGTGCCAGCAGGGTACAGGGGGCAACTGGAAACACCATATATTTT. Variable domain in full (rest from reference TRBV2 and TRBJ1-3): EPEVTQTPSHQVTQMGQEVILRCVPISNHLYFYWYRQILGQKVEFLVSFYNNEISEKSEIFDDQFSVERPDGSNFTLKIRSTKLEDSAMYFCASRVQGATGNTIYFGEGSWLTVV.

The chain combines TRBV19 with TRBJ2-5, with 10 nucleotides matching TRBD1. V lost 6 bases, J lost 7 bases, and 8 bases stayed unmatched. The length of the CDR3 is 14 residues. CDR1 and CDR2 (germline): LNHDA, SQIVND (reference sequence). CDR3 in amino acids: CASSRTGGWGTQYF. DNA for the CDR3: TGTGCCAGTAGCCGGACAGGGGGATGGGGGACCCAGTACTTC.

This sequence joins TRBV28 and TRBJ2-1; 11 nucleotides line up with TRBD2. CDR1 is MDHEN, CDR2 SYDVKM, per germline. The CDR3 runs 17 residues. Trimming at V came to 3 bases and at J to 6 bases, leaving 10 bases not matched to a gene. CDR3 loop: CASSLPALAGGRNEQFF. CDR3 in DNA: TGTGCCAGCAGTTTGCCCGCCCTAGCGGGAGGTCGCAATGAGCAGTTCTTC.

V usage is TRBV10-3 and J usage is TRBJ2-4; 7 positions agree with TRBD1. V was clipped by 4 bases and J by 0 bases; unmatched bases: 3. Germline V gene data show CDR1 as ENHRY and CDR2 as SYGVKD. There are 15 residues in the CDR3. In nucleotides, the CDR3 is TGTGCCATCAGTGGTGGGGACAGAGCCAAAAACATTCAGTACTTC. It translates to CAISGGDRAKNIQYF.

The chain is built from TRBV27 and TRBJ1-1; D gene ambiguous. CDR3 length equals 13 residues. CDR1 and CDR2 (germline): MNHEY, SMNVEV (reference sequence). The germline V and J ends were trimmed by 3 bases and 2 bases, with 7 bases remaining between them. In DNA form, the CDR3 reads TGTGCCAGCAGTTTCGCACTCAACACTGAAGCTTTCTTT. It specifies CASSFALNTEAFF.

This clone occurred once. The chain couples TRBV10-3 to TRBJ1-5; 7 nucleotides line up with TRBD1. Per germline, CDR1 ENHRY and CDR2 SYGVKD. V was clipped by 6 bases and J by 7 bases; unmatched bases: 6. The CDR3 consists of 13 residues. The CDR3 sequence is CAIREGGDQPQHF. CDR3 nucleotide sequence: TGTGCCATCAGGGAAGGGGGCGACCAGCCCCAGCATTTT.

The chain recombines TRBV18 with TRBJ1-1, with D uncertain. CDR3 length: 15 residues. Between the trimmed V and J ends, which lost 3 bases and 0 bases, there was a span of 11 bases. CDR1 and CDR2 from the germline V gene are KGHSH and LQKENI. CDR3 coding DNA: TGTGCCAGCTCACCCGGCGGCCAGATGAACACTGAAGCTTTCTTT. This encodes CASSPGGQMNTEAFF. Full variable domain (remainder filled in from reference TRBV18 and TRBJ1-1): NAGVMQNPRHLVRRRGQEARLRCSPMKGHSHVYWYRQLPEEGLKFMVYLQKENIIDESGMPKERFSAEFPKEGPSILRIQQVVRGDSAAYFCASSPGGQMNTEAFFGQGTRLTVV.

The chain recombines TRBV7-9 with TRBJ2-5, with 7 bases that match TRBD1. There are 13 residues in the CDR3. CDR1 and CDR2 from the germline V gene are SEHNR and FQNEAQ (reference sequence). The J segment lost 2 bases and the V segment lost 4 bases, leaving 1 base of the junction unmatched. CDR3 amino acids: CASSWGQQETQYF. The CDR3 DNA reads TGTGCCAGCAGCTGGGGACAGCAAGAGACCCAGTACTTC.

This clone was found once. The chain carries TRBV5-1 and TRBJ1-5; 7 bases line up with TRBD1. CDR1 is SGHRS and CDR2 is YFSETQ in the germline V gene. The CDR3 is 20 residues long. V gave up 5 bases and J gave up 0 bases; unmatched junction bases: 20. The CDR3 DNA reads TGCGCCAGCAGTTGGCCTGACGCAGGGGGAGCCCCGGTTAGCAATCAGCCCCAGCATTTT. Amino acid sequence: CASSWPDAGGAPVSNQPQHF.

This sequence joins TRBV7-2 and TRBJ2-1; 12 bases map to TRBD1. Germline loops: CDR1 SGHTA, CDR2 FQGNSA. Trimming cost V 2 bases and J 7 bases; bases outside gene matches: 3. The CDR3 length is 15 residues. Here the CDR3 reads CASSLRGQGANEQFF. The CDR3 region has the DNA TGTGCCAGCAGCTTAAGGGGACAGGGGGCGAATGAGCAGTTCTTC.

V and J are TRBV11-3 and TRBJ1-2; 9 bases are a match to TRBD1. With V trimmed by 10 bases and J by 3 bases, 6 bases remained unmatched. The CDR3 is 13 amino acids. Germline CDR1 and CDR2: SGHNT and YENEEA. In DNA form, the CDR3 reads TGTGCCACGGGGGACAGGGAGCACTATGGCTACACCTTC. Translating it yields CATGDREHYGYTF.

CDR3 nucleotides: TGTGCCAGCAGCTTAGCTCGGGTGAACACTGAAGCTTTCTTT. As protein: CASSLARVNTEAFF. The chain links TRBV11-2 to TRBJ1-1; D is unclear. The CDR3 sequence is 14 residues long. Trimming removed 1 base at V and 0 bases at J, with 6 bases between. CDR1 SGHAT and CDR2 FQNNGV come from the germline V gene.

This sequence joins TRBV5-1 and TRBJ2-1; a possible D gene is TRBD2 (6 bases). Germline values: CDR1 SGHRS, CDR2 YFSETQ. This CDR3 has 16 residues. Trimming removed 1 base from V and 1 base from J, with 12 bases in between. The CDR3 sequence: CASSLKTSGSYNEQFF. The CDR3 nucleotides are TGCGCCAGCAGCTTGAAGACAAGCGGGTCCTACAATGAGCAGTTCTTC.

This chain joins TRBV20-1 and TRBJ1-2; D is undetermined. V lost 6 bases and J lost 6, with 11 bases in between. Germline CDR1 is DFQATT and CDR2 is SNEGSKA (reference sequence). The CDR3 length is 11 residues. The CDR3 protein is CSAFRANGYTF. The CDR3 DNA reads TGCAGTGCCTTCCGAGCGAATGGCTACACCTTC.

V and J are TRBV6-1 and TRBJ1-6, with 7 nucleotides matching TRBD1. This CDR3 is built from 16 residues. After removal of 3 bases from V and 2 bases from J, the junction contained 4 bases not matched to a gene. Germline V gene data show CDR1 as MNHNS and CDR2 as SASEGT. The CDR3 DNA reads as TGTGCCAGCAGTGAGCGGCAGGGGGCCTATAATTCACCCCTCCACTTT. It translates to CASSERQGAYNSPLHF.